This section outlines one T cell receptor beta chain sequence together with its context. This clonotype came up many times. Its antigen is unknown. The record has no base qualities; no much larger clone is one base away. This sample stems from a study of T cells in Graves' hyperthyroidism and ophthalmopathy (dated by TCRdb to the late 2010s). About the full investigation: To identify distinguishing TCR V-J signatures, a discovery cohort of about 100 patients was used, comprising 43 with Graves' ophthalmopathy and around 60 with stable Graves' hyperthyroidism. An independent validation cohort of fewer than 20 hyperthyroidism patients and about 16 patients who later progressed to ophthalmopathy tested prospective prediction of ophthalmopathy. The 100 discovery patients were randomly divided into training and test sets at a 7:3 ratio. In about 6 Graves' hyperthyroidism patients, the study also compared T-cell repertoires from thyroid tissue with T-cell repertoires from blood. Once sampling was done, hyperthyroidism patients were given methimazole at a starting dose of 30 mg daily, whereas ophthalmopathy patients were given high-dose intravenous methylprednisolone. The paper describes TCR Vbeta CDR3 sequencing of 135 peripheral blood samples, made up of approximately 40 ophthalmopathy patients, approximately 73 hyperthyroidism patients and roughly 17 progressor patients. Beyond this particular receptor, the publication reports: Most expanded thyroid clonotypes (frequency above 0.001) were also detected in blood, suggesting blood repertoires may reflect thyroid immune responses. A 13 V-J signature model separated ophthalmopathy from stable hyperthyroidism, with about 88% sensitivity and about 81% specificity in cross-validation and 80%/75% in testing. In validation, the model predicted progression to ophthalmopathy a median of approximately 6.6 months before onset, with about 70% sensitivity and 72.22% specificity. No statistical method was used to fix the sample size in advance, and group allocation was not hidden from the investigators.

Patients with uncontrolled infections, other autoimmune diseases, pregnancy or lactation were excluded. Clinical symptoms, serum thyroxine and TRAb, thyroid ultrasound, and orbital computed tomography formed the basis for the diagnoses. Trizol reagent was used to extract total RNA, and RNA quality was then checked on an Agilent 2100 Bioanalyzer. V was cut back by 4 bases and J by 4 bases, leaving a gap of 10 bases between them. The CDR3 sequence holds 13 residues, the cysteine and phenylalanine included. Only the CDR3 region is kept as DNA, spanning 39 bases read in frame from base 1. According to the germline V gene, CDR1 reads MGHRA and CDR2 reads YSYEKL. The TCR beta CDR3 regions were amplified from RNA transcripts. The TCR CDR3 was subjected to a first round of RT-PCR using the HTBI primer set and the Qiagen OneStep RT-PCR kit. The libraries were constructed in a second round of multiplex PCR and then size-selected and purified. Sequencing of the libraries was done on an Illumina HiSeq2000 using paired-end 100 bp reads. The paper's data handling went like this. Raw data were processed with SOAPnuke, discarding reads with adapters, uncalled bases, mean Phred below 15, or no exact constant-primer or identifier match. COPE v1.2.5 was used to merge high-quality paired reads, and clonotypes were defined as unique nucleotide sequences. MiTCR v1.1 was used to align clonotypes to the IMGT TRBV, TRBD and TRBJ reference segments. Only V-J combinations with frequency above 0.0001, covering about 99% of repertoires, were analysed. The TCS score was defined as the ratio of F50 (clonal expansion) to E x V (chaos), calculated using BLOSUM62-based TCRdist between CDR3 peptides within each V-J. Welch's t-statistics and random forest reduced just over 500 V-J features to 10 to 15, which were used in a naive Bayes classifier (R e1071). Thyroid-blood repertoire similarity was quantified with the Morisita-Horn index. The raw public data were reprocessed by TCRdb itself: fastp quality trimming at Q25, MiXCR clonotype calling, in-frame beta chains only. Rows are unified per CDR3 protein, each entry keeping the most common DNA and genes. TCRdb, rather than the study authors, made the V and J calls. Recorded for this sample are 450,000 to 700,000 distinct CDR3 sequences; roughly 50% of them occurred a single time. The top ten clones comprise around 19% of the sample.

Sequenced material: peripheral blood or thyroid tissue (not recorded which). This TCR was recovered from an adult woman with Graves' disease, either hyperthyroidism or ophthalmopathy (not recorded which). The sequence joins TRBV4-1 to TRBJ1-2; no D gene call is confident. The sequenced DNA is TGCGCCAGCAGCCTAAGGGTTCTCTATGGCTACACCTTC. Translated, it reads CASSLRVLYGYTF.